Below, 4 T cell receptor beta chains from the same sample are listed, as sequenced in a study of STAT3 mutations in large granular lymphocyte leukemia. Findings and limits, study-wide: In T-cell large granular lymphocyte leukemia, about half of patients showed multiple immunodominant subclonotypes.

Profiling relied on immunoSEQ multiplex PCR, and the TCRdb table lists in-frame clones only, not all of them. This table holds 15,000 to 17,000 clones, around 90% found once. These receptors' targets are unknown. Material: peripheral blood mononuclear cells. The source is a woman in her fifties or sixties with T-cell large granular lymphocyte leukemia. Some clones in this sample may be carry-over from other donors' samples.

The rearrangement joins TRBV4-3 to TRBJ1-4; D uncertain. The DNA end is more similar to TRBJ2-2, so the J call may be wrong. CDR1 and CDR2 from the germline V gene are LGHNA and YSLEER. The CDR3 is 13 amino acids. The CDR3 DNA is TGCGCCAGCAGCCAAGATCGGGCGGGGGAGCTGTTTTTT. It specifies CASSQDRAGELFF.

CDR3 amino acids: CASSVTGTSGGFVPDTQYF. For the CDR3, the DNA is TGCGCCAGCAGCGTAACCGGGACTAGCGGTGGTTTCGTCCCAGATACGCAGTATTTT. The chain is built from TRBV5-1 and TRBJ2-3; 11 nucleotides line up with TRBD2. Trimming cost V 4 bases and J 4 bases; bases outside gene matches: 17. This CDR3 is built from 19 residues. Germline V gene lookup returns CDR1 SGHRS and CDR2 YFSETQ.

The chain couples TRBV5-4 to TRBJ2-5, with 10 bases fitting TRBD1. J gave up 5 bases and V 3 bases, and 4 bases lay outside the gene matches. CDR3 length equals 14 residues. Germline CDR1 is SGHNT and CDR2 is YYREEE (reference sequence). The CDR3 protein is CASSSGGQGETQYF. DNA of the CDR3: TGTGCCAGCAGCTCGGGGGGACAGGGGGAGACCCAGTACTTC. Supplemented by reference TRBV5-4 and TRBJ2-5, the full variable domain reads ETGVTQSPTHLIKTRGQQVTLRCSSQSGHNTVSWYQQALGQGPQFIFQYYREEENGRGNFPPRFSGLQFPNYSSELNVNALELDDSALYLCASSSGGQGETQYFGPGTRLLVL.

This chain joins TRBV7-8 and TRBJ1-4, with D perhaps TRBD1 (6 bases). This CDR3 is 13 amino acids long. Trimming left V 8 bases short and J 4 bases short, with 11 bases between. CDR1 and CDR2 from the germline V gene are SGHVS and FQNEAQ. The CDR3 DNA follows: TGTGCCAGCCGGACAGCAGTTAATGAAAAACTGTTTTTT. Translation gives CASRTAVNEKLFF.